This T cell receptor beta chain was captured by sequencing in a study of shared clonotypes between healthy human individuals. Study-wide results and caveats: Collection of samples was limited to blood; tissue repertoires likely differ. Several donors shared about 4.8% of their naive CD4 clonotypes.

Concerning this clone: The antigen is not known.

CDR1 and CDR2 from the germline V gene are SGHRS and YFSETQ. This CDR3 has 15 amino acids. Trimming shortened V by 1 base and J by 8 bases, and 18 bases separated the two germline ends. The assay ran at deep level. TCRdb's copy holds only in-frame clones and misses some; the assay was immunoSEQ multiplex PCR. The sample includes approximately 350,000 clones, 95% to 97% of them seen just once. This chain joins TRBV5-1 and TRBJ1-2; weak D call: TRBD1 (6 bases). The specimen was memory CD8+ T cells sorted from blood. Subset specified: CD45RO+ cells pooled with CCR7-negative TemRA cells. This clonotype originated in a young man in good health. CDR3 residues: CASSLWAGEAGGYTF. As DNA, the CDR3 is TGCGCCAGCAGCTTGTGGGCAGGGGAAGCGGGAGGCTACACCTTC.